This T cell receptor beta chain originates from a study of beta chain features in type 1 diabetes. cDNA synthesis used the whole RNA isolate, giving expressed TCRB sequences. Using immunoSEQ multiplex PCR, the repertoire was profiled, and TCRdb retains in-frame clones only, with some absent. The data contain hundreds of thousands of clones, about 14% of them seen just once; the ten biggest clones take up just under 0.04%. Points from the study as a whole: Within the patient group, naive, central memory and Treg TCRB repertoires appeared more similar to each other than within healthy donors. Type 1 diabetes patients had TCRB CDR3s that were shorter (moderately but significantly so) in all four CD4+ subsets. Type 1 diabetes patients had fewer VDJ junction insertions and more deletions.

Notes on this clone: Its target is not known.

Germline V gene lookup returns CDR1 SGHTA and CDR2 FQGNSA. With V trimmed by 4 bases and J by 8 bases, 6 bases remained unmatched. There are 13 residues in the CDR3. The V and J genes are TRBV7-2 and TRBJ1-1; 8 bases fit TRBD1. Sequencing was carried out using naive CD4+ T cells from blood. The receptor comes from a man between 18 and 29 years old with type 1 diabetes. CDR3 sequence: CASSSQGAMEAFF. The CDR3 bases are TGTGCCAGCAGCTCGCAGGGGGCAATGGAAGCTTTCTTT. Combining the CDR3 with reference TRBV7-2 and TRBJ1-1 gives the whole variable domain GAGVSQSPSNKVTEKGKDVELRCDPISGHTALYWYRQSLGQGLEFLIYFQGNSAPDKSGLPSDRFSAERTGGSVSTLTIQRTQQEDSAVYLCASSSQGAMEAFFGQGTRLTVV.